This TCR beta chain originates from a study of blood T cells in healthy people across ages (dated by TCRdb to the mid-2010s). With respect to the entire study: Template switching captured roughly one uniquely barcoded TCR beta cDNA molecule per two T cells in model experiments. Donors of different ages were randomly distributed across sequencing lanes to avoid experimental bias. Four age groups were formed from the donors: young (average 16 years), middle-aged (around 40), aged (more than 55) and long-lived (about 80). Age-related changes in TCR beta repertoire diversity were measured in the study by deep sequencing normalized with unique cDNA molecular identifiers. Using the same blood draw, the study looked at two additional independent replicas of 1 million unique cDNA reads for two donors, one aged 18 to 30 and the other aged 80 or older.

This clonotype was observed a few times. The specificity of this receptor is unknown. Per-nucleotide qualities are absent, and no much larger clonotype sits a single base away. The CDR3 covers 14 residues, taking in both the cysteine and the phenylalanine. Only the CDR3 portion is preserved as DNA: 42 bases, with reading frame beginning at the first base. The V and J ends are trimmed by 7 bases and 2 bases, leaving 17 bases between them. CDR1 and CDR2, per the germline V gene, are SQVTM and ANQGSEA. The library relied on 5' RACE. The data were produced on an Illumina HiSeq 2500. A second PCR of about 7 to 12 cycles was run with a J-beta primer mix and a sample-barcoded 5' primer. A template-switch 5' adaptor carrying 12 random nucleotides introduced a unique molecular identifier onto each TCR beta cDNA molecule. Each sample yielded at least 3 million CDR3-containing paired-end reads. First-strand cDNA was synthesized from all RNA with the Mint cDNA synthesis kit, primed by a TRBC-specific oligonucleotide. After uracil-DNA glycosylase treatment, a first 18-cycle PCR used universal primers M1SS and BC2_uni_R on all cDNA. Under the source paper's analysis protocol: Each sample was normalized by randomly selecting 1 million high-quality reads, each carrying a distinct molecular identifier. Instead of being binned into consensus sequences, reads with shared molecular identifiers were discarded. CDR3 identification, clonotype clustering and error correction used MiTCR with a Q25 quality threshold and the strictest error-elimination algorithm. Lower-bound total TCR beta diversity was estimated with a nonparametric unseen species model using Euler transformation. TCRdb ran its own pipeline on the public reads, namely fastp trimming at Q25 and MiXCR clone calling, and kept in-frame beta chains. Rows merge per CDR3 protein into single entries with the most common DNA and genes. TCRdb's processing, not the study's, gives the V and J calls here. The sample data list 850,000 to 1,000,000 distinct CDR3 sequences, and about 48% of these were observed just once. Roughly 13% of the sample is taken by the ten largest.

The donors were roughly 39 Caucasian individuals from Russia, aged roughly 6 to 100 years, who were systemically healthy. About 10 milliliters of peripheral blood were collected from each donor into EDTA-treated Vacutainer tubes. Ficoll-Paque density-gradient centrifugation was used to isolate PBMCs, with at least 6.5 million per sample. Trizol reagent was used to extract total RNA from the PBMCs, yielding at least 5.5 micrograms per sample. For every donor, flow cytometry on a PBMC aliquot measured the percentage of naive CD45RAhigh/CD27high T cells. Results the study describes overall, beyond this receptor: Compared with the aged group, the long-lived group had more naive CD4+ T cells, fewer expanded clones and increased TCR diversity, a pattern suggesting age selection. Because the CMV infection status of the donors was unknown, age-related changes in expanded clonotypes may potentially have been confounded. Conclusive comparison of naive and antigen-experienced compartments was prevented by the profiling of bulk unsorted PBMCs. Estimates of total diversity based on one million sequenced T cells were regarded as lower bounds and as underestimates. There was a strong correlation between observed TCR beta diversity and the percentage of naive T cells measured by flow cytometry. Observed TCR beta diversity per million T cells fell roughly linearly with age, and a significant reduction was already apparent by age roughly 40.

This chain is built from TRBV29-1 and TRBJ1-1; the D segment could be TRBD1, given 6 matching bases. The sequenced sample was blood. This clonotype was obtained from a man aged 25 to 45 in good health. The sequenced DNA is TGCAGCGGGGGGTCCGCACAGGGCAACACTGAAGCTTTCTTT. This sequence encodes CSGGSAQGNTEAFF. With all but the CDR3 taken from the reference TRBV29-1 and TRBJ1-1 genes, the full variable domain is: SAVISQKPSRDICQRGTSLTIQCQVDSQVTMMFWYRQQPGQSLTLIATANQGSEATYESGFVIDKFPISRPNLTFSTLTVSNMSPEDSSIYLCSGGSAQGNTEAFFGQGTRLTVV.